The 2 T cell receptor beta chains below were found in one sample sequenced in a study of Graves' ophthalmopathy and Graves' hyperthyroidism. RNA transcripts provided the template for amplifying TCR beta CDR3 regions. Second-round multiplex PCR came after first-round RT-PCR with HTBI primers. MiXCR, applied by TCRdb to the multiplex PCR reads, yields one record per CDR3 protein. The sample lists 650,000 to 900,000 distinct CDR3 sequences; approximately 40% were seen once. The sample taken for sequencing was peripheral blood. These receptors originate from an adult man with Graves' ophthalmopathy.

This clonotype was seen ten or more times. V gene TRBV14 combines with J gene TRBJ2-7, with D possibly TRBD2 on 6 matching bases. The V end lost 4 bases, the J end lost 5 bases, and 18 bases lay between the germline ends. The germline gives CDR1 SGHDN, CDR2 FVKESK. The CDR3 is 15 amino acids. In nucleotides, the CDR3 is TGTGCCAGCAGCCCGCGGGGCCTACTTCCCGACGAGCAGTACTTC. Translation: CASSPRGLLPDEQYF.

This clonotype was seen more than once but under ten times. The genes are TRBV9 and TRBJ1-2; TRBD1 might be the D (5 bases). The CDR3 spans 11 residues. The germline V gene encodes CDR1 SGDLS and CDR2 YYNGEE. V was pared by 4 bases and J by 8 bases, with 9 bases between. In DNA, the CDR3 is TGTGCCAGCAGCACTTCAGGGGGCTACACCTTC. Encoded protein: CASSTSGGYTF.